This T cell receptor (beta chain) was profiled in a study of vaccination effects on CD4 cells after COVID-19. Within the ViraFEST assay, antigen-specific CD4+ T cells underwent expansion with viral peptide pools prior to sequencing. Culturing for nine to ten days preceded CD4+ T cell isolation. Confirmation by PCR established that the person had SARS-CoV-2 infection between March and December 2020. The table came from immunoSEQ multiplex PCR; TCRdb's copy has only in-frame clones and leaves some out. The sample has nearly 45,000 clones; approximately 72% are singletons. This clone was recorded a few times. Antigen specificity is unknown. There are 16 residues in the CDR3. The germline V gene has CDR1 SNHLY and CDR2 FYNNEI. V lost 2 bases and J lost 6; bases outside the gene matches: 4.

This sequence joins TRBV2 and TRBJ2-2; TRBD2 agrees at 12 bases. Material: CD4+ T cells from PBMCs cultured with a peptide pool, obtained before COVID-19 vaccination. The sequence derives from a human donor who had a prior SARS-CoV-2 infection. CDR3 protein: CASSELAGGQSGELFF. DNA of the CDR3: TGTGCCAGCAGTGAACTAGCGGGGGGGCAGTCCGGGGAGCTGTTTTTT.